The entry below describes one TCR beta chain. This CDR3 is built from 13 residues. Unmatched junction bases numbered 3, after V lost 3 bases and J lost 5 bases. CDR1 DFQATT and CDR2 SNEGSKA come from the germline V gene (reference sequence). The entry originates in a study of blood T cell repertoires in COVID-19. About the research overall: COVID-19 samples collected from the United States, Italy and Spain covered acute and convalescent phases.

Participant ages covered roughly 18 to 89 years across 20 to 30 US areas. Authors' processing steps: From reference gene primer amplification, estimates of nucleated cell counts were derived. TCRdb's copy holds only in-frame clones and misses some; the assay was immunoSEQ multiplex PCR. V, J and clone size are those of that table, while D and trimming were read from the DNA. The table includes hundreds of thousands of clones, 89% detected once. This rearrangement joins TRBV20-1 to TRBJ1-4; TRBD1 matches 7 bases. This receptor was taken from a woman aged 40 to 50 who had recovered from COVID-19. What was sequenced was PBMCs or T cells enriched from blood (not recorded which). The CDR3 nucleotides are TGCAGTGCTAGTGTGACAGGGAATGAAAAACTGTTTTTT. It codes for CSASVTGNEKLFF.